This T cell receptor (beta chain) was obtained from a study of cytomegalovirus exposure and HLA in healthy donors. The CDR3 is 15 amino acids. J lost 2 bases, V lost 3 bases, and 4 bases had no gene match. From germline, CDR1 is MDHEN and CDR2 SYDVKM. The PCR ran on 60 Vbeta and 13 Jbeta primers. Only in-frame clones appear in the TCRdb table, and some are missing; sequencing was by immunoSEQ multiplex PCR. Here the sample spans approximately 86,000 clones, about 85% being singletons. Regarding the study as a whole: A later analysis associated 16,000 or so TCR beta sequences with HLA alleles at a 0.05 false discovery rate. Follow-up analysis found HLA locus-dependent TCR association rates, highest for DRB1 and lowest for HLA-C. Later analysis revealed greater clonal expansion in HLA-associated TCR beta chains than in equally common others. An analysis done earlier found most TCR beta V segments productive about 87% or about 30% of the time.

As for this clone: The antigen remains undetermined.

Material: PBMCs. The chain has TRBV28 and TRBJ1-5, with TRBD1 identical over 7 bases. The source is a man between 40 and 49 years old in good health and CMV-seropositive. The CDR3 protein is CASSFPGTGNQPQHF. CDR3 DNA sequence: TGTGCCAGCAGTTTCCCCGGGACAGGCAATCAGCCCCAGCATTTT.